This T cell receptor beta chain was sequenced in a study of control samples from healthy donors and cancer patients. CDR1 is LGHNA and CDR2 is YNFKEQ in the germline V gene. This CDR3 is built from 16 residues. V dropped 4 bases and J dropped 4; count of bases not matched to a gene: 7. Only in-frame clones appear in the TCRdb table, and some are missing; sequencing was by immunoSEQ multiplex PCR. The data show approximately 70,000 clones, more than 75% seen once. The chain uses TRBV4-2 and TRBJ1-3; 10 positions agree with TRBD1. Sequencing was done on a sample of blood. This receptor was obtained from a man aged 50-60 years in good health. The CDR3 coding sequence is TGTGCCAGCAGCCCCGACAGGGGGCGAAGGGGAAACACCATATATTTT. This codes for CASSPDRGRRGNTIYF.